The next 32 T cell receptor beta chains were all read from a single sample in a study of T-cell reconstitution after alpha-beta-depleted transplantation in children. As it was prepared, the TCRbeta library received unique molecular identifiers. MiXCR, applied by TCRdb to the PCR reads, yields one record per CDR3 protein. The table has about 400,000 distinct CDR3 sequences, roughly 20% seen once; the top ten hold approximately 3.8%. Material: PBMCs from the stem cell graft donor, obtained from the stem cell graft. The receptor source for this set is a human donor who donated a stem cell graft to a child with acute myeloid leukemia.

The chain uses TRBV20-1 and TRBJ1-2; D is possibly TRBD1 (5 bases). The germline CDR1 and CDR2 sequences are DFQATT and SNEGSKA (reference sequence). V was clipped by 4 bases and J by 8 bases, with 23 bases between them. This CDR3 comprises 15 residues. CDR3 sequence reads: CSANGGSTGLGGYTF. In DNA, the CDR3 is TGCAGTGCTAACGGGGGTTCTACGGGACTAGGAGGCTACACCTTC.

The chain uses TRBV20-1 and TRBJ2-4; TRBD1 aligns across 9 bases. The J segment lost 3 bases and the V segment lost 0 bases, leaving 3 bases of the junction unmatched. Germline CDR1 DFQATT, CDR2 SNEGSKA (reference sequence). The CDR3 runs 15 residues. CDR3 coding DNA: TGCAGTGCTAGAGATCAGGGACAGGGCAAAAACATTCAGTACTTC. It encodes CSARDQGQGKNIQYF.

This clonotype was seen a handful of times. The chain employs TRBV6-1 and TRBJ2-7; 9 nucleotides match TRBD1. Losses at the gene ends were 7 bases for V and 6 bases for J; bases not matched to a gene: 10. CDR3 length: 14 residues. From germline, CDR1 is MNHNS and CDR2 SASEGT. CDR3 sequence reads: CASTEQGASREQYF. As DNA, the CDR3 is TGTGCCAGCACCGAACAGGGGGCGAGTCGCGAGCAGTACTTC.

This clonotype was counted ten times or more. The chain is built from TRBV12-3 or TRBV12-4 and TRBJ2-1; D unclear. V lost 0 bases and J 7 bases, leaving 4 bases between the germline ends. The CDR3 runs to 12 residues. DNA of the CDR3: TGTGCCAGCAGTTTAGCCCCGAATGAGCAGTTCTTC. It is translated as CASSLAPNEQFF.

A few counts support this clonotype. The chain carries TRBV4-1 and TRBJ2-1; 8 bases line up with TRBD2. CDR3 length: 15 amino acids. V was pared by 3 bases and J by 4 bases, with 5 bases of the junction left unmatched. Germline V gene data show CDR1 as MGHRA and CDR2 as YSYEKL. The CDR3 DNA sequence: TGCGCCAGCAGCCAGACTAGCGACTCTTACAATGAGCAGTTCTTC. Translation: CASSQTSDSYNEQFF.

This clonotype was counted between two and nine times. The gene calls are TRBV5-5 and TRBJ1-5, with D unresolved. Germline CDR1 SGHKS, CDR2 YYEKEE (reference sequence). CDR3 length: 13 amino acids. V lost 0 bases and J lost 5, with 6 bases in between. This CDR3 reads CASSLAVDQPQHF. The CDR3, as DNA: TGTGCCAGCAGCTTGGCAGTTGATCAGCCCCAGCATTTT.

The DNA for the CDR3 is TGTGCCAGCAGCCCCACTAGCGGGAGATCGACAGATACGCAGTATTTT. It encodes CASSPTSGRSTDTQYF. The V gene is TRBV28, the J gene TRBJ2-3, with 11 nucleotides matching TRBD2. This CDR3 has 16 amino acids. J lost 3 bases, V lost 6 bases, and 8 bases had no gene match. CDR1 and CDR2 (germline): MDHEN, SYDVKM. The full variable domain, with the rest looked up from reference TRBV28 and TRBJ2-3, is DVKVTQSSRYLVKRTGEKVFLECVQDMDHENMFWYRQDPGLGLRLIYFSYDVKMKEKGDIPEGYSVSREKKERFSLILESASTNQTSMYLCASSPTSGRSTDTQYFGPGTRLTVL.

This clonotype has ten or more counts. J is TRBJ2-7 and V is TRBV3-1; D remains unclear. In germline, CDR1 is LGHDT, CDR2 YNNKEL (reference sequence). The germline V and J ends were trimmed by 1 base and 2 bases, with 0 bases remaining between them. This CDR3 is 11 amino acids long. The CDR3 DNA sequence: TGTGCCAGCAGCCAAGCCTACGAGCAGTACTTC. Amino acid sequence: CASSQAYEQYF.

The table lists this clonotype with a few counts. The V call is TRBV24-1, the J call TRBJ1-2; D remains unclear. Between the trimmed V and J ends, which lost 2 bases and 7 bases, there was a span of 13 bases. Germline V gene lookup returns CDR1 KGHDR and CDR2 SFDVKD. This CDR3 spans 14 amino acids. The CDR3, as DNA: TGTGCCACCAGTGATTCGCTTGACGGGGTTGGCTACACCTTC. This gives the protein CATSDSLDGVGYTF.

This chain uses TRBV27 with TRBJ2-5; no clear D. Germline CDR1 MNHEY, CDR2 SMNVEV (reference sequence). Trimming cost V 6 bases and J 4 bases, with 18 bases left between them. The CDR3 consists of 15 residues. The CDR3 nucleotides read TGTGCCAGCAGCCCGATAAGTTTGCTGGGAGAGACCCAGTACTTC. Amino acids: CASSPISLLGETQYF.

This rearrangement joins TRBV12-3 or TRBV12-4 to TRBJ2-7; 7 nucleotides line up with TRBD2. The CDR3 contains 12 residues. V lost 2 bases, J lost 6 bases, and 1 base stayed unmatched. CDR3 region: CASSLREGEQYF. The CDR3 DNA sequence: TGTGCCAGCAGTTTAAGGGAGGGCGAGCAGTACTTC.

CDR3 DNA: TGTGCCATCCTCCCCGGGTTGAACACCGGGGAGCTGTTTTTT. Translated: CAILPGLNTGELFF. The rearrangement joins TRBV10-3 to TRBJ2-2; D call uncertain. V lost 8 bases and J 1 base, leaving 11 bases between the germline ends. Germline loops: CDR1 ENHRY, CDR2 SYGVKD. This CDR3 is built from 14 residues.

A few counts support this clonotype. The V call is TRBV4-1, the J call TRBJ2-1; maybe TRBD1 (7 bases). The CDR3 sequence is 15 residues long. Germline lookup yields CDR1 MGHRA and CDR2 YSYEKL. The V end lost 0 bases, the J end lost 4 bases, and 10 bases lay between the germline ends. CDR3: CASSQERGQYNEQFF. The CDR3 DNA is TGCGCCAGCAGCCAAGAGCGGGGACAGTACAATGAGCAGTTCTTC.

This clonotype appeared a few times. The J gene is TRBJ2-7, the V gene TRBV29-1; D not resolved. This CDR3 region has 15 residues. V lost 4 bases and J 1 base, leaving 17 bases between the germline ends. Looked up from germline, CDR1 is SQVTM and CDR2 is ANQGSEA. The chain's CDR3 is CSVVNSVDWSYEQYF. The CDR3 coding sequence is TGCAGCGTTGTAAACAGTGTGGATTGGTCCTACGAGCAGTACTTC.

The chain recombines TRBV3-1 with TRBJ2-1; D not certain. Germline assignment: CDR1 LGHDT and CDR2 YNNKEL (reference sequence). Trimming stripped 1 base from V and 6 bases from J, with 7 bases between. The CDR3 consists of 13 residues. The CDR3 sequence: CASSQGAPNEQFF. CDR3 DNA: TGTGCCAGCAGCCAAGGGGCCCCCAATGAGCAGTTCTTC.

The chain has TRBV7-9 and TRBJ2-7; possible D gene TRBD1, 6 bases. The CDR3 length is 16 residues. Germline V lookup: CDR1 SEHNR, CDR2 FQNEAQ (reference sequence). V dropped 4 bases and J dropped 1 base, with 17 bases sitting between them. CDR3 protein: CASSSDGTSDSYEQYF. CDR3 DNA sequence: TGTGCCAGCAGCTCCGACGGGACATCGGATTCCTACGAGCAGTACTTC.

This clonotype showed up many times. Here the CDR3 reads CASSERTVYNEQFF. The DNA for the CDR3 is TGTGCCAGCAGTGAAAGAACGGTCTACAATGAGCAGTTCTTC. The rearrangement uses TRBV6-1 and TRBJ2-1; D gene unclear. Trimming removed 2 bases from V and 3 bases from J, with 8 bases in between. There are 14 residues in the CDR3. The germline CDR1 and CDR2 sequences are MNHNS and SASEGT.

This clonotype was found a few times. The CDR3 reads CSARDRLELGNQPQHF. The CDR3, as DNA: TGCAGTGCTAGGGACAGGCTAGAACTGGGCAATCAGCCCCAGCATTTT. The genes are TRBV20-1 and TRBJ1-5; 7 bases line up with TRBD1. Trimming at V came to 3 bases and at J to 2 bases, leaving 10 bases not matched to a gene. Germline CDR1 is DFQATT and CDR2 is SNEGSKA (reference sequence). The CDR3 runs to 16 residues.

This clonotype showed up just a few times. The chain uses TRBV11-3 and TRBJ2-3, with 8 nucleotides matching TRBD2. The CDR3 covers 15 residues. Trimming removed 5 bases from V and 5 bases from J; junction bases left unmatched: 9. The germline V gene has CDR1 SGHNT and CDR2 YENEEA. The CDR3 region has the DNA TGTGCCAGCAGCGTCGGAGCGGGAGTGGTAGATACGCAGTATTTT. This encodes CASSVGAGVVDTQYF.

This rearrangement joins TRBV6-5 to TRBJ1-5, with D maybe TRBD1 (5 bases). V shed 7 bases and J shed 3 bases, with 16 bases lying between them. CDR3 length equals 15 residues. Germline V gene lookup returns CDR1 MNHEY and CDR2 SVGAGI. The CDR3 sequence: CASNSGPISNQPQHF. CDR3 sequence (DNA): TGTGCCAGCAATTCGGGACCTATCTCCAATCAGCCCCAGCATTTT.

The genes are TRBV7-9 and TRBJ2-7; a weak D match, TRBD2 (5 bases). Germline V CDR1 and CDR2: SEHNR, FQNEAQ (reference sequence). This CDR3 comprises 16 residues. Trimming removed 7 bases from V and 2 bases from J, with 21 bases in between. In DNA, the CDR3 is TGTGCCAGCACAAAATTCCTCGACGGAGGAGCCTACGAGCAGTACTTC. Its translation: CASTKFLDGGAYEQYF. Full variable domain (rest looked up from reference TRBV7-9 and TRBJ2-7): DTGVSQNPRHKITKRGQNVTFRCDPISEHNRLYWYRQTLGQGPEFLTYFQNEAQLEKSRLLSDRFSAERPKGSFSTLEIQRTEQGDSAMYLCASTKFLDGGAYEQYFGPGTRLTVT.

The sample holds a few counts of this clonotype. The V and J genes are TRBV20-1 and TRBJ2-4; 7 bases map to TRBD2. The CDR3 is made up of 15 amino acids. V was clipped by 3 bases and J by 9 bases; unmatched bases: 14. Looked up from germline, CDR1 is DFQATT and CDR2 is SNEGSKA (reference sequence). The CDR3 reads CSASPLVAGDGIQYF. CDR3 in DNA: TGCAGTGCTAGCCCTTTGGTGGCGGGAGATGGCATTCAGTACTTC.

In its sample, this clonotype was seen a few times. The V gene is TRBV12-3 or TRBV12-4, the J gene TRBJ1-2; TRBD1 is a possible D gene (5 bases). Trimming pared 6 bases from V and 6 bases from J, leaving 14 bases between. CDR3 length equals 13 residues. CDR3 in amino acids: CASRGVETDGYTF. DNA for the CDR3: TGTGCCAGCAGGGGGGTGGAGACGGATGGCTACACCTTC.

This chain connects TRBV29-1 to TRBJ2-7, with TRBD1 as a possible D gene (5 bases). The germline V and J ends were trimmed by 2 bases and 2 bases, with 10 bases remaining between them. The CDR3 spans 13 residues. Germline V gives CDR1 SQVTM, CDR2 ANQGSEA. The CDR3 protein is CSVEQQETYEQYF. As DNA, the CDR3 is TGCAGCGTTGAACAACAGGAGACCTACGAGCAGTACTTC.

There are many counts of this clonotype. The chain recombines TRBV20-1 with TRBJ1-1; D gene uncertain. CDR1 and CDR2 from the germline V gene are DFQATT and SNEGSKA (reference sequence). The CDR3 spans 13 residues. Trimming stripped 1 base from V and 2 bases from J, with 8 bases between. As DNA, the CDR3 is TGCAGTGCTAGAGTGGCGTTAAACACTGAAGCTTTCTTT. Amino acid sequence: CSARVALNTEAFF.

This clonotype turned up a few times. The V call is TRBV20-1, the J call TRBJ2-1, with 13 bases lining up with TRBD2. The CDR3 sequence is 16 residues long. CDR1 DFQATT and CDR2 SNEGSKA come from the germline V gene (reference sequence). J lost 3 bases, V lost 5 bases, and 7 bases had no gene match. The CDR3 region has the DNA TGCAGTGCTTGGACTAGCGGGAGCGAAGTCTACAATGAGCAGTTCTTC. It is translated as CSAWTSGSEVYNEQFF.

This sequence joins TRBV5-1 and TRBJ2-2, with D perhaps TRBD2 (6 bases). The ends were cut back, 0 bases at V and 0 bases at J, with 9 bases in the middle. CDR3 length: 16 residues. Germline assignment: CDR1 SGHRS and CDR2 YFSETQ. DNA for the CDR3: TGCGCCAGCAGCTTGGTGGGAGGAGCGAACACCGGGGAGCTGTTTTTT. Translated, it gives CASSLVGGANTGELFF. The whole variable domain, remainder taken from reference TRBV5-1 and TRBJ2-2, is KAGVTQTPRYLIKTRGQQVTLSCSPISGHRSVSWYQQTPGQGLQFLFEYFSETQRNKGNFPGRFSGRQFSNSRSEMNVSTLELGDSALYLCASSLVGGANTGELFFGEGSRLTVL.

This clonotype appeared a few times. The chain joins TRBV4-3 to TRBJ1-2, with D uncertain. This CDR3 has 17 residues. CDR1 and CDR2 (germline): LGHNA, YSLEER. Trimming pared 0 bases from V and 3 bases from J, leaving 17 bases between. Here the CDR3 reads CASSQDIRRAFDYGYTF. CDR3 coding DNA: TGCGCCAGCAGCCAAGATATTAGGAGGGCTTTTGACTATGGCTACACCTTC.

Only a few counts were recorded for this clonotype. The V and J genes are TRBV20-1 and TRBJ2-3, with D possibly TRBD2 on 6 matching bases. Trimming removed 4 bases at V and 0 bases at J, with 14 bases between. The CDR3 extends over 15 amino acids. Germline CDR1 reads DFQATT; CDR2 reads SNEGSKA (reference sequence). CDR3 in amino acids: CSAISRGTSTDTQYF. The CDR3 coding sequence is TGCAGTGCTATTTCTCGCGGGACTAGCACAGATACGCAGTATTTT.

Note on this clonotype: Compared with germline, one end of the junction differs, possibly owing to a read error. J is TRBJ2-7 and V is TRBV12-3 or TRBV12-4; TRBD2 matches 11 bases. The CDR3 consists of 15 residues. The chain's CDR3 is CASSSDSGRAYKQYF. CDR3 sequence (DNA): TGTGCCAGCAGTTCGGATAGCGGGAGGGCCTACAAGCAGTACTTC.

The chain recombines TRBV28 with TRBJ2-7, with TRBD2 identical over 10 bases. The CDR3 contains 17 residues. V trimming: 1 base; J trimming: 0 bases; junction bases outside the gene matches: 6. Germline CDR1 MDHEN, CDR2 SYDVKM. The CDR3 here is CASSLLPGTSVSYEQYF. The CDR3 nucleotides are TGTGCCAGCAGTTTATTGCCTGGGACTAGCGTCTCCTACGAGCAGTACTTC.

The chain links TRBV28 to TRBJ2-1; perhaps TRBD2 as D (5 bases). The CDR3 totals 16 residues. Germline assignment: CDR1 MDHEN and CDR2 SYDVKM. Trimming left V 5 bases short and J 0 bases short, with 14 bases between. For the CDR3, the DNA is TGTGCCAGCAGTCCGTTTGGTCGGGGCTCCTACAATGAGCAGTTCTTC. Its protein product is CASSPFGRGSYNEQFF.